The 9 T cell receptor beta chains in this list originate from one sample, sequenced in a study of OX40 agonist ivuxolimab in advanced cancers. Generated by immunoSEQ multiplex PCR, the TCRdb table keeps only in-frame clones and is missing some. The table records 20,000 or so clones, approximately 87% of them present only once. This sample comprised CD4+ or CD8+ T cells sorted from blood, obtained in a trial of the OX40 agonist ivuxolimab. Receptor source: an adult with an advanced solid tumor such as melanoma, head and neck, liver or kidney cancer.

The CDR3 here is CASGPLAGGVYEQYF. The CDR3, as DNA: TGTGCTAGTGGTCCTTTAGCGGGGGGGGTCTACGAGCAGTACTTC. This rearrangement joins TRBV12-5 to TRBJ2-7, with TRBD2 identical over 11 bases. V lost 5 bases and J lost 3; bases outside the gene matches: 6. This CDR3 is 15 amino acids long. Germline V gene lookup returns CDR1 LGHNT and CDR2 FRNRAP.

The rearrangement uses TRBV6-5 and TRBJ2-5; 10 bases are shared with TRBD1. The CDR3 contains 16 residues. The J segment lost 3 bases and the V segment lost 0 bases, leaving 4 bases of the junction unmatched. Germline CDR1 reads MNHEY; CDR2 reads SVGAGI. The CDR3 protein is CASSYSTGGIEETQYF. The CDR3 DNA is TGTGCCAGCAGTTACTCGACAGGGGGCATAGAAGAGACCCAGTACTTC.

The chain links TRBV11-2 to TRBJ2-7; D is unresolved. Trimming stripped 6 bases from V and 2 bases from J, with 8 bases between. Per the germline V gene, CDR1 is SGHAT and CDR2 is FQNNGV. The CDR3 sequence is 12 residues long. The CDR3 bases are TGTGCCAGCAGGGAAGACACCTACGAGCAGTACTTC. This sequence encodes CASREDTYEQYF.

V and J are TRBV11-3 and TRBJ2-5; perhaps TRBD1 as D (6 bases). Deletions cut 1 base from V and 2 bases from J, with 14 bases between. There are 16 residues in the CDR3. CDR1 SGHNT and CDR2 YENEEA come from the germline V gene. In DNA form, the CDR3 reads TGTGCCAGCAGCTTAGGACAAGCAGGGGCGCAAGAGACCCAGTACTTC. Protein product: CASSLGQAGAQETQYF.

This rearrangement joins TRBV27 to TRBJ1-1; a weak D match, TRBD1 (5 bases). Trimming took 6 bases from V and 1 from J, leaving 12 bases between them. CDR3 length: 14 residues. Germline V lookup: CDR1 MNHEY, CDR2 SMNVEV (reference sequence). CDR3 sequence (DNA): TGTGCCAGCAGGAGACGGGACGAGAACACTGAAGCTTTCTTT. This gives the protein CASRRRDENTEAFF.

This chain connects TRBV15 to TRBJ1-1; no clear D gene. CDR1 is LNHNV, CDR2 YYDKDF, per germline (reference sequence). Between the trimmed V and J ends, which lost 1 base and 0 bases, there was a span of 9 bases. The CDR3 runs to 15 residues. In nucleotides, the CDR3 is TGTGCCACCAGCAGAGCGGCAGAATTGAACACTGAAGCTTTCTTT. This translates into CATSRAAELNTEAFF. Full variable domain (remainder filled in from reference TRBV15 and TRBJ1-1): DAMVIQNPRYQVTQFGKPVTLSCSQTLNHNVMYWYQQKSSQAPKLLFHYYDKDFNNEADTPDNFQSRRPNTSFCFLDIRSPGLGDTAMYLCATSRAAELNTEAFFGQGTRLTVV.

This clone was counted between two and nine times. The V and J genes are TRBV4-2 and TRBJ2-7; D not certain. This CDR3 comprises 16 residues. The ends were cut back, 5 bases at V and 2 bases at J, with 19 bases in the middle. The germline CDR1 and CDR2 sequences are LGHNA and YNFKEQ. CDR3 in amino acids: CASSLEFSQSPYEQYF. DNA of the CDR3: TGTGCCAGCAGCTTAGAGTTTAGTCAATCCCCCTACGAGCAGTACTTC.

Regarding this clone: The sample carries other DNA sequences with the same CDR3. CDR3 nucleotides: TGTGCCAGCAGTTTTAGGGTGGGGTACGAGCAGTACTTC. Residues: CASSFRVGYEQYF. The V gene is TRBV27, the J gene TRBJ2-7; D call uncertain. Germline V lookup: CDR1 MNHEY, CDR2 SMNVEV (reference sequence). This CDR3 is 13 amino acids long. V was shortened by 3 bases and J by 4 bases, with 10 bases between the two germline ends.

The rearrangement links TRBV6-6 to TRBJ1-4, with TRBD1 as a possible D gene (5 bases). The CDR3 has 14 residues. Per germline, CDR1 MNHNY and CDR2 SVGAGI (reference sequence). The V and J ends lost 6 bases and 8 bases respectively, with 16 bases between them. In DNA, the CDR3 is TGTGCCAGCAGACCGGGACGGCGGGAGGAAAAACTGTTTTTT. Translated: CASRPGRREEKLFF.